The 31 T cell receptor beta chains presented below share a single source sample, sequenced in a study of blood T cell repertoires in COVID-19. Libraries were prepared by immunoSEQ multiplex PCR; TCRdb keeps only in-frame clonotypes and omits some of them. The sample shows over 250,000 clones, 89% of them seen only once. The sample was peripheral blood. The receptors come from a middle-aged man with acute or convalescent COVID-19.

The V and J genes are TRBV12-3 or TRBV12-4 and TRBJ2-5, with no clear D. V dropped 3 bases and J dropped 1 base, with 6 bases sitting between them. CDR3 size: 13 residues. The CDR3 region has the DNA TGTGCCAGCAGTTTGCGCTTCCAAGAGACCCAGTACTTC. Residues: CASSLRFQETQYF.

The CDR3 protein is CASSPVGAGELFF. As DNA, the CDR3 is TGTGCCAGTAGTCCTGTCGGGGCCGGGGAGCTGTTTTTT. This chain links TRBV19 with TRBJ2-2, with a tentative D call TRBD2 (5 bases). Trimming cost V 5 bases and J 6 bases, with 10 bases left between them. This CDR3 comprises 13 residues. Germline V lookup: CDR1 LNHDA, CDR2 SQIVND (reference sequence). Based on the CDR3 plus reference TRBV19 and TRBJ2-2, the full variable domain is DGGITQSPKYLFRKEGQNVTLSCEQNLNHDAMYWYRQDPGQGLRLIYYSQIVNDFQKGDIAEGYSVSREKKESFPLTVTSAQKNPTAFYLCASSPVGAGELFFGEGSRLTVL.

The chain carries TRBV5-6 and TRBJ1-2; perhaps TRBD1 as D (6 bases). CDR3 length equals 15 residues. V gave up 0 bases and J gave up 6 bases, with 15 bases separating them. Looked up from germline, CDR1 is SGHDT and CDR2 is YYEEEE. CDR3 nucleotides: TGTGCCAGCAGCTTGGGACTGGGGGCCCCTGATGGCTACACCTTC. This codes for CASSLGLGAPDGYTF.

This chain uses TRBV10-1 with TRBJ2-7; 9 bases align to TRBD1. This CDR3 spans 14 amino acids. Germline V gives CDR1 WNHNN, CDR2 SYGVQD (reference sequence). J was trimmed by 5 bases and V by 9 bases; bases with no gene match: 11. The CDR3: CASSLAGQGDEQYF. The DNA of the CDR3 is TGCGCCAGTTCCCTCGCGGGACAGGGTGACGAGCAGTACTTC.

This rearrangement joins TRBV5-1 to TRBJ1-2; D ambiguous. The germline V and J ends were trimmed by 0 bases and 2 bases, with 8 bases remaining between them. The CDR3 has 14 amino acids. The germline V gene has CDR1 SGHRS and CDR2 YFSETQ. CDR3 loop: CASSLGLPNYGYTF. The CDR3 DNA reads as TGCGCCAGCAGCTTGGGGCTCCCGAACTATGGCTACACCTTC.

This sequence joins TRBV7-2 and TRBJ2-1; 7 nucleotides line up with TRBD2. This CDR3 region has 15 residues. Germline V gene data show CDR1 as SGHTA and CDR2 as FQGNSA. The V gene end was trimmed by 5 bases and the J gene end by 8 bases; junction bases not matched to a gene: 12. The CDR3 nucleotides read TGTGCCAGCAGCCTCCCGGGGGGTCGTATCGATGAGCAGTTCTTC. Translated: CASSLPGGRIDEQFF. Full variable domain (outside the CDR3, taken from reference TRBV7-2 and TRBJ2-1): GAGVSQSPSNKVTEKGKDVELRCDPISGHTALYWYRQSLGQGLEFLIYFQGNSAPDKSGLPSDRFSAERTGGSVSTLTIQRTQQEDSAVYLCASSLPGGRIDEQFFGPGTRLTVL.

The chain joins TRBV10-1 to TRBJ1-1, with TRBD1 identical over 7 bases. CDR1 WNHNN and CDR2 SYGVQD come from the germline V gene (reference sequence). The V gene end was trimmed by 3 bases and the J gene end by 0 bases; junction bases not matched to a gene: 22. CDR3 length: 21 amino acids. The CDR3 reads CASSDLLQGRLREVMNTEAFF. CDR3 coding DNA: TGCGCCAGCAGTGACCTACTACAGGGGCGCCTTAGGGAGGTCATGAACACTGAAGCTTTCTTT.

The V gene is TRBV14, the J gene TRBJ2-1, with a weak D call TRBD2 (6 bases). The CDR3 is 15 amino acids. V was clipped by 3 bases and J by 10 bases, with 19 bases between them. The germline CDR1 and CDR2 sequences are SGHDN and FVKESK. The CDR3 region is CASSHFRGINEEQFF. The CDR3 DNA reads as TGTGCCAGCAGCCATTTCCGGGGGATCAATGAGGAGCAGTTCTTC. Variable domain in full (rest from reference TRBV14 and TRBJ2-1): EAGVTQFPSHSVIEKGQTVTLRCDPISGHDNLYWYRRVMGKEIKFLLHFVKESKQDESGMPNNRFLAERTGGTYSTLKVQPAELEDSGVYFCASSHFRGINEEQFFGPGTRLTVL.

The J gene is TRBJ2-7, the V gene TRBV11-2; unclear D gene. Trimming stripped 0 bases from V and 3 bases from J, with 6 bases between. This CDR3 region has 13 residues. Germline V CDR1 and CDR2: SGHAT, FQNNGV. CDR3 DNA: TGTGCCAGCAGCTTAGATCTGAGCTACGAGCAGTACTTC. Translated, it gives CASSLDLSYEQYF.

CDR3 in DNA: TGTGCCACCAGCATAGGACGGGGGAACATTCAGTACTTC. Translation: CATSIGRGNIQYF. The rearrangement links TRBV15 to TRBJ2-4; D might be TRBD2 (6 bases). The germline V and J ends were trimmed by 4 bases and 7 bases, with 11 bases remaining between them. Germline CDR1 reads LNHNV; CDR2 reads YYDKDF (reference sequence). The CDR3 runs to 13 residues.

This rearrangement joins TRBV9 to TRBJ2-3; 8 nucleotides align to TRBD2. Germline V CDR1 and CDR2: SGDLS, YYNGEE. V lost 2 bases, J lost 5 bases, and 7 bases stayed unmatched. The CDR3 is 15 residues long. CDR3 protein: CASSVFGGAVDTQYF. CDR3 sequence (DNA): TGTGCCAGCAGCGTCTTCGGGGGGGCCGTAGATACGCAGTATTTT.

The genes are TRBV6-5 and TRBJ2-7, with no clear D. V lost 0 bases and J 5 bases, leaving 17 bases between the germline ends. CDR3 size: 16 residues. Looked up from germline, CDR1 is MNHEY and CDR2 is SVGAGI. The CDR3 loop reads CASSYSTAGWRDEQYF. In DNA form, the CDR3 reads TGTGCCAGCAGTTACTCGACGGCTGGGTGGAGAGACGAGCAGTACTTC.

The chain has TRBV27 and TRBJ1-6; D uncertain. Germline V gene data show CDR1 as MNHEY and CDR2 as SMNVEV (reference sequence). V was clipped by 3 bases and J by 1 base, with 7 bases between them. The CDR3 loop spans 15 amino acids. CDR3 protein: CASSFRGSYNSPLHF. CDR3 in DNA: TGTGCCAGCAGTTTTCGGGGTTCCTATAATTCACCCCTCCACTTT.

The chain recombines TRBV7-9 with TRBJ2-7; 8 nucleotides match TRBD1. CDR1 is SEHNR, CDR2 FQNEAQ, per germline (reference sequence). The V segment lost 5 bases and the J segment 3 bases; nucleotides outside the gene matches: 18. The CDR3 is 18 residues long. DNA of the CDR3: TGTGCCAGCAGCCCCGTTATAGGCAGGGGGCGATCCCTCTACGAGCAGTACTTC. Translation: CASSPVIGRGRSLYEQYF.

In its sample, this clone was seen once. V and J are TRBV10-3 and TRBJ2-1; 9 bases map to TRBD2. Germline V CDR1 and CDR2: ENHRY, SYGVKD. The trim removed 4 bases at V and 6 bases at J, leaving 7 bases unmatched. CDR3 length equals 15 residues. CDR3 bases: TGTGCCATCAGTGCTGGCGGGGGGGCGAGCAATGAGCAGTTCTTC. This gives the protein CAISAGGGASNEQFF.

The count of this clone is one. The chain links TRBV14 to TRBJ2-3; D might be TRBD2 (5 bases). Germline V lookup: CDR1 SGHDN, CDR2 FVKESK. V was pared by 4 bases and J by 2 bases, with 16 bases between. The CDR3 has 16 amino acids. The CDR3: CASSRPLGGVTDTQYF. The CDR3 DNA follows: TGTGCCAGCAGCCGCCCCTTAGGAGGAGTCACAGATACGCAGTATTTT.

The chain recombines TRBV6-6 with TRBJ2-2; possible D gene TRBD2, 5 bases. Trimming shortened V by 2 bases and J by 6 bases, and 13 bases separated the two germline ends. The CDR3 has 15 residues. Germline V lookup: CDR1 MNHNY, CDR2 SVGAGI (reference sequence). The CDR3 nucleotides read TGTGCCAGCAGTTACCCTCGCGGGCTAGCCGGGGAGCTGTTTTTT. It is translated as CASSYPRGLAGELFF.

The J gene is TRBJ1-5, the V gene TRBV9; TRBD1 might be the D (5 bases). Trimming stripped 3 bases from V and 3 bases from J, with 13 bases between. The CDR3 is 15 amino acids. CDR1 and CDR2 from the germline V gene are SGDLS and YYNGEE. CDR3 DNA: TGTGCCAGCAGCGAACGGGGGACGACCAATCAGCCCCAGCATTTT. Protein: CASSERGTTNQPQHF.

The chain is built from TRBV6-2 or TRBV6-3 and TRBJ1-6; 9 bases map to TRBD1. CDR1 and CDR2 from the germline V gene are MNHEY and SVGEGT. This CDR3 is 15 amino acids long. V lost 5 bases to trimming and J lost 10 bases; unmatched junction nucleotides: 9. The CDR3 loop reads CASSRTGGLKSPLHF. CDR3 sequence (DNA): TGTGCCAGCAGTAGAACAGGGGGCTTGAAGTCACCCCTCCACTTT.

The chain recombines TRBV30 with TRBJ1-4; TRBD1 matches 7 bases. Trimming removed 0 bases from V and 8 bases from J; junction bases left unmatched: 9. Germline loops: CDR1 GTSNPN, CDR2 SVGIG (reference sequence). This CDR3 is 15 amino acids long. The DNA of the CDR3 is TGTGCCTGGAGTGTACGCGACAGGGTGTGGGAAAAACTGTTTTTT. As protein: CAWSVRDRVWEKLFF. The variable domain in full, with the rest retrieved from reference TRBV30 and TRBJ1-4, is SQTIHQWPATLVQPVGSPLSLECTVEGTSNPNLYWYRQAAGRGLQLLFYSVGIGQISSEVPQNLSASRPQDRQFILSSKKLLLSDSGFYLCAWSVRDRVWEKLFFGSGTQLSVL.

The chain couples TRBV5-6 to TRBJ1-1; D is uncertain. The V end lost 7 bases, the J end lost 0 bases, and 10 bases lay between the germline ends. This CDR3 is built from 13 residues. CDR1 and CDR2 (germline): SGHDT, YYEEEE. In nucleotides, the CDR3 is TGTGCCAGCGGGAGACACATGAACACTGAAGCTTTCTTT. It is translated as CASGRHMNTEAFF.

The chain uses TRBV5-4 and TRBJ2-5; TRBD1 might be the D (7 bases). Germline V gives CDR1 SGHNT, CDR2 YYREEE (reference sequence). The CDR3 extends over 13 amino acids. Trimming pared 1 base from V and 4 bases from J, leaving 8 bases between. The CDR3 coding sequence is TGTGCCAGCAGCTTGCAGGGGGGAGAGACCCAGTACTTC. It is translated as CASSLQGGETQYF. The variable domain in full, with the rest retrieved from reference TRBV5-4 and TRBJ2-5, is ETGVTQSPTHLIKTRGQQVTLRCSSQSGHNTVSWYQQALGQGPQFIFQYYREEENGRGNFPPRFSGLQFPNYSSELNVNALELDDSALYLCASSLQGGETQYFGPGTRLLVL.

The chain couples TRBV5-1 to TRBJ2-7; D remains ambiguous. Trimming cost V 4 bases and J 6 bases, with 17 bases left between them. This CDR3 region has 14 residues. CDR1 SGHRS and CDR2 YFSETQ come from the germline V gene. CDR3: CASSPRARGVEQYF. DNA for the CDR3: TGCGCCAGCAGCCCCCGCGCCCGCGGTGTCGAGCAGTACTTC.

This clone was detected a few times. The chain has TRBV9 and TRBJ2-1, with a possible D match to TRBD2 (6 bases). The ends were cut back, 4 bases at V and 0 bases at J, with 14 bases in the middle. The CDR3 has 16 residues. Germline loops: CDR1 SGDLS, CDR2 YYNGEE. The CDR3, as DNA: TGTGCCAGCAGCTCGGGGGTTTGGAGCTCCTACAATGAGCAGTTCTTC. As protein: CASSSGVWSSYNEQFF. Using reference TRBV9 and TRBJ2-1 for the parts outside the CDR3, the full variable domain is DSGVTQTPKHLITATGQRVTLRCSPRSGDLSVYWYQQSLDQGLQFLIQYYNGEERAKGNILERFSAQQFPDLHSELNLSSLELGDSALYFCASSSGVWSSYNEQFFGPGTRLTVL.

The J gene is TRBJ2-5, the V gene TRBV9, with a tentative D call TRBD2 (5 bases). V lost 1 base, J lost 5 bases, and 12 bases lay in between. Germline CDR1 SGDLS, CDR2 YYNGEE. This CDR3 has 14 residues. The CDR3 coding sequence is TGTGCCAGCAGCGTACACACTGGCGGGGAGACCCAGTACTTC. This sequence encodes CASSVHTGGETQYF.

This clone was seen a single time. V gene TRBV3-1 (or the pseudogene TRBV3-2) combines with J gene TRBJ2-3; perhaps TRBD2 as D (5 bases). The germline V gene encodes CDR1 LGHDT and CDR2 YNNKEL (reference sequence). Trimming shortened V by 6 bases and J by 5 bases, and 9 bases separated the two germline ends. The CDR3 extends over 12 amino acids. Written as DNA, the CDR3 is TGTGCCAGCAGTCCTCGGGGAGATACGCAGTATTTT. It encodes CASSPRGDTQYF.

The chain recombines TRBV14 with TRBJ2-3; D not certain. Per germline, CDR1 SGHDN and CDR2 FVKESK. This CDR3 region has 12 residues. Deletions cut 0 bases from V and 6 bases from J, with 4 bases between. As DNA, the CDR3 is TGTGCCAGCAGCCAAGATATGGATACGCAGTATTTT. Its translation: CASSQDMDTQYF.

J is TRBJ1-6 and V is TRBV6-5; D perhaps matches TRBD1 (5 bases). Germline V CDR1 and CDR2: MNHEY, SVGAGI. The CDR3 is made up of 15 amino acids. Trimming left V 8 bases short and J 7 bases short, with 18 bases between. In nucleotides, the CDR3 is TGTGCCAGCCGAGCCCAGGACACCGAGAATTCACCCCTCCACTTT. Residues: CASRAQDTENSPLHF.

Here the CDR3 DNA reads TGTGCCAGCAGCTTAGGAGGTGGGACAGGGGGCCGTGAGCAGTTCTTC. It is translated as CASSLGGGTGGREQFF. The chain recombines TRBV11-3 with TRBJ2-1; 12 bases map to TRBD1. V lost 1 base to trimming and J lost 9 bases; unmatched junction nucleotides: 7. The germline CDR1 and CDR2 sequences are SGHNT and YENEEA. This CDR3 region has 16 residues.

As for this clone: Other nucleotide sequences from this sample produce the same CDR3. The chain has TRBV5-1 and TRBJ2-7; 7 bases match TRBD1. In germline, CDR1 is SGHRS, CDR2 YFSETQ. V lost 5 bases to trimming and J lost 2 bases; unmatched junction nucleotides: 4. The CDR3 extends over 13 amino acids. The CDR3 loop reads CASREGQPYEQYF. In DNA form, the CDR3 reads TGCGCCAGCAGAGAGGGACAGCCCTACGAGCAGTACTTC.

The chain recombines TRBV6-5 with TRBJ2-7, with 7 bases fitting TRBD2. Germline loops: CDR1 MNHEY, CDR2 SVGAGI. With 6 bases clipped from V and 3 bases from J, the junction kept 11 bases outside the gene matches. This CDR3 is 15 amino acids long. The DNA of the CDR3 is TGTGCCAGCAGGGGCTGGGGCGCGGGGGACTACGAGCAGTACTTC. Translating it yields CASRGWGAGDYEQYF.